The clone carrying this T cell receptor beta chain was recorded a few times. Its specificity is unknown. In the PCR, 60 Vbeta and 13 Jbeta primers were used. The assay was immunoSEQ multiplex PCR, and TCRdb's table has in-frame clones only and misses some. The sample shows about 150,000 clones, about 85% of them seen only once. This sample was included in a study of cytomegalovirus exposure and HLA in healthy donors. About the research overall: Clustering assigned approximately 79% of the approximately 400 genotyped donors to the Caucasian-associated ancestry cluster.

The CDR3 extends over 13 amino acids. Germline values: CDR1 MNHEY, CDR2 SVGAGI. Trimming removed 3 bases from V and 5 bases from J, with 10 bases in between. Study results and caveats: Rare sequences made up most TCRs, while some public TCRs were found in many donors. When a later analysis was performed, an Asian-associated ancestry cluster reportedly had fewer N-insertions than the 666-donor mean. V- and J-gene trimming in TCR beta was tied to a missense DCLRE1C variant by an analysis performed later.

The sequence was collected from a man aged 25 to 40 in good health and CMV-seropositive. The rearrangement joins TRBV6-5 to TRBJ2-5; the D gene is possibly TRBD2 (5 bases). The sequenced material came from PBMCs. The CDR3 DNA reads TGTGCCAGCAGTTATAGGGCTAGCGAGACCCAGTACTTC. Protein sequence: CASSYRASETQYF.